One and the same sample provided the 3 T cell receptor beta chains below, sequenced in a study of cytomegalovirus exposure and HLA in healthy donors. This PCR relied on a set of 60 Vbeta primers and 13 Jbeta primers. Assay: immunoSEQ multiplex PCR; the TCRdb copy retains only in-frame clones and omits some. This table lists more than 95,000 clones. Sequenced input: PBMCs. The receptors derive from a man aged 35-49 years in good health and CMV-seronegative.

The V call is TRBV27, the J call TRBJ2-2, with 8 bases lining up with TRBD2. Trimming took 2 bases from V and 7 from J; bases not matched to a gene: 3. In germline, CDR1 is MNHEY, CDR2 SMNVEV (reference sequence). The CDR3 extends over 14 amino acids. CDR3 residues: CASSLRGGNGELFF. The CDR3 DNA sequence: TGTGCCAGCAGTTTACGGGGGGGCAACGGGGAGCTGTTTTTT.

The rearrangement uses TRBV6-5 and TRBJ1-1; maybe TRBD1 (5 bases). CDR3 length: 15 amino acids. V was cut by 0 bases and J by 5 bases, with 13 bases left in between. The germline CDR1 and CDR2 sequences are MNHEY and SVGAGI. This CDR3 is CASSYSQWGGTEAFF. DNA of the CDR3: TGTGCCAGCAGTTACTCGCAGTGGGGGGGGACTGAAGCTTTCTTT.

The J gene is TRBJ2-1, the V gene TRBV7-6; TRBD1 might be the D (6 bases). The CDR3 is 13 residues long. In germline, CDR1 is SGHVS, CDR2 FNYEAQ. V gave up 1 base and J gave up 10 bases, with 11 bases separating them. This CDR3 reads CASSLVGAGEQFF. CDR3 DNA sequence: TGTGCCAGCAGCTTAGTGGGGGCAGGCGAGCAGTTCTTC. Complete variable domain (other parts from reference TRBV7-6 and TRBJ2-1): GAGVSQSPRYKVTKRGQDVALRCDPISGHVSLYWYRQALGQGPEFLTYFNYEAQQDKSGLPNDRFSAERPEGSISTLTIQRTEQRDSAMYRCASSLVGAGEQFFGPGTRLTVL.